What follows are 14 T cell receptor beta chains derived from one specimen sequenced in a study of blood T cell repertoires in COVID-19. Clones were read by immunoSEQ multiplex PCR, and TCRdb kept only the in-frame ones, dropping some. The top ten hold about 12% of the sample, which has roughly 250,000 clones, approximately 87% seen once. What was sequenced was peripheral blood. The receptors stem from a woman in her twenties or thirties with COVID-19, enrolled during active disease.

V usage is TRBV27 and J usage is TRBJ2-1; no clear D gene. V lost 7 bases, J lost 3 bases, and 4 bases lay in between. CDR3 length equals 11 residues. The germline CDR1 and CDR2 sequences are MNHEY and SMNVEV (reference sequence). This chain's CDR3 is CASNHYNEQFF. The CDR3 nucleotides read TGTGCCAGCAATCACTACAATGAGCAGTTCTTC.

This rearrangement joins TRBV27 to TRBJ2-3; 8 nucleotides agree with TRBD1. This CDR3 comprises 14 residues. With 5 bases clipped from V and 3 bases from J, the junction kept 4 bases outside the gene matches. From germline, CDR1 is MNHEY and CDR2 SMNVEV (reference sequence). The chain's CDR3 is CASSDRGGTDTQYF. Written as DNA, the CDR3 is TGTGCCAGCAGTGACAGGGGAGGTACAGATACGCAGTATTTT.

This chain links TRBV3-1 (or the pseudogene TRBV3-2) with TRBJ2-1; 7 positions match TRBD1. Germline CDR1 is LGHDT and CDR2 is YNNKEL (reference sequence). With V trimmed by 3 bases and J by 2 bases, 4 bases remained unmatched. There are 15 residues in the CDR3. CDR3 amino acids: CASSHRQGAYNEQFF. The DNA for the CDR3 is TGTGCCAGCAGCCATAGGCAGGGGGCCTACAATGAGCAGTTCTTC.

This clone has more than one count but fewer than ten. The CDR3 sequence: CASSGANEQFF. The CDR3 DNA reads TGTGCCAGCAGTGGGGCAAATGAGCAGTTCTTC. This chain links TRBV25-1 with TRBJ2-1; no reliable D call. Germline values: CDR1 MGHDK, CDR2 SYGVNS. This CDR3 region has 11 residues. Between the trimmed V and J ends, which lost 4 bases and 7 bases, there was a span of 5 bases.

The chain recombines TRBV5-1 with TRBJ2-5, with 11 nucleotides matching TRBD2. Germline CDR1 reads SGHRS; CDR2 reads YFSETQ. V lost 4 bases, J lost 0 bases, and 5 bases stayed unmatched. This CDR3 has 16 residues. The CDR3 DNA reads TGCGCCAGCAGCCTGCCTAGCGGGGGGCACCAAGAGACCCAGTACTTC. Translated, it gives CASSLPSGGHQETQYF. The full variable domain, its missing parts supplied by reference TRBV5-1 and TRBJ2-5, is KAGVTQTPRYLIKTRGQQVTLSCSPISGHRSVSWYQQTPGQGLQFLFEYFSETQRNKGNFPGRFSGRQFSNSRSEMNVSTLELGDSALYLCASSLPSGGHQETQYFGPGTRLLVL.

V is TRBV29-1 and J is TRBJ2-2; 8 positions match TRBD1. There are 13 residues in the CDR3. The germline CDR1 and CDR2 sequences are SQVTM and ANQGSEA. The trim removed 7 bases at V and 5 bases at J, leaving 6 bases unmatched. The CDR3 bases are TGCAGCGGCGGACAGGGACGGACCGGGGAGCTGTTTTTT. Its translation is CSGGQGRTGELFF.

CDR3 sequence (DNA): TGTGCCAGCAGCCTCAGGTCGGCTGGCTACACCTTC. Its protein is CASSLRSAGYTF. The chain uses TRBV13 and TRBJ1-2; D call uncertain. Germline V gene data show CDR1 as PRHDT and CDR2 as FYEKMQ (reference sequence). The V gene lost 5 bases and the J gene lost 7 bases, with 11 bases spanning the gap. This CDR3 has 12 amino acids.

The chain links TRBV5-6 to TRBJ1-2; D may be TRBD1 (6 bases). CDR3 size: 17 residues. CDR1 is SGHDT and CDR2 is YYEEEE in the germline V gene. V was trimmed by 5 bases and J by 5 bases, leaving 25 bases between them. The CDR3 region has the DNA TGTGCCAGCAGTCCTCCGGTCGGGGGGGGCTTATATTATGGCTACACCTTC. Translated: CASSPPVGGGLYYGYTF.

The genes are TRBV6-5 and TRBJ1-3; D perhaps matches TRBD1 (5 bases). The ends were cut back, 6 bases at V and 1 base at J, with 10 bases in the middle. CDR1 and CDR2 from the germline V gene are MNHEY and SVGAGI. This CDR3 spans 14 amino acids. CDR3 in amino acids: CASRQGLSGNTIYF. The CDR3 DNA follows: TGTGCCAGCAGGCAGGGTTTGTCTGGAAACACCATATATTTT.

The V and J genes are TRBV3-1 (or the pseudogene TRBV3-2) and TRBJ2-4, with D possibly matching TRBD2 (7 bases). Deletions cut 2 bases from V and 0 bases from J, with 17 bases between. CDR3 length equals 18 residues. CDR1 LGHDT and CDR2 YNNKEL come from the germline V gene (reference sequence). The CDR3 reads CASSQRGANALAKNIQYF. The DNA for the CDR3 is TGTGCCAGCAGCCAACGGGGGGCCAACGCCCTAGCCAAAAACATTCAGTACTTC.

There are a few counts of this clone. The chain joins TRBV6-5 to TRBJ1-2; D not resolved. Germline V lookup: CDR1 MNHEY, CDR2 SVGAGI. The CDR3 is 14 amino acids. Trimming took 7 bases from V and 4 from J, leaving 16 bases between them. In DNA form, the CDR3 reads TGTGCCAGCACCGCGGGCCGAGAAGGCTATGGCTACACCTTC. It encodes CASTAGREGYGYTF.

This clone was seen a handful of times. This chain links TRBV27 with TRBJ2-7, with 8 bases that match TRBD2. Germline assignment: CDR1 MNHEY and CDR2 SMNVEV (reference sequence). CDR3 size: 15 residues. V trimming: 3 bases; J trimming: 0 bases; junction bases outside the gene matches: 4. CDR3 bases: TGTGCCAGCAGTTTTCGGGGGGGTAGCTCCTACGAGCAGTACTTC. Amino acid sequence: CASSFRGGSSYEQYF.

The CDR3: CASSPGTSGYEQYF. The CDR3 nucleotides are TGTGCCAGCAGCCCCGGGACTAGCGGGTACGAGCAGTACTTC. This chain uses TRBV4-2 with TRBJ2-7, with 12 bases matching TRBD2. J was trimmed by 4 bases and V by 4 bases; bases with no gene match: 2. Looked up from germline, CDR1 is LGHNA and CDR2 is YNFKEQ. This CDR3 region has 14 residues.

This clone appeared once. The J gene is TRBJ2-7, the V gene TRBV3-1 (or the pseudogene TRBV3-2), with D possibly TRBD2 on 5 matching bases. Germline loops: CDR1 LGHDT, CDR2 YNNKEL (reference sequence). V lost 1 base and J lost 5, with 12 bases in between. The CDR3 has 14 residues. As DNA, the CDR3 is TGTGCCAGCAGCCAAGTTGGAGGCGTGGACGAGCAGTACTTC. Encoded protein: CASSQVGGVDEQYF.